This T cell receptor (beta chain) was captured in a study of T cell repertoires in cytomegalovirus infection. At the level of the study: An indication of both CMV infection and matching HLA type came from public TCR beta signatures. Study results and caveats: CMV carriers having the relevant HLA were flagged by cumulative public TCR beta family frequency. What dominated the ex vivo response were HLA-C-restricted CMV-specific TCR beta clonotypes.

On this clonotype: The target antigen is unknown. A much larger clone differs from this one at a single base, so this may be a read error.

This CDR3 comprises 15 residues. CDR1 and CDR2 from the germline V gene are MNHEY and SVGEGT. TCRdb reprocessed the reads via MiXCR and lists one record per CDR3 protein. The sample lists around 280,000 distinct CDR3 sequences, about 8.8% occurring once. The J gene is TRBJ1-5, the V gene TRBV6-2 or TRBV6-3; TRBD1 might be the D (6 bases). Sequenced sample: PBMCs. This TCR came from a human donor in good health (CMV status not recorded). Some clones in this sample may be carry-over from other donors' samples. The CDR3 reads CAGSYWGLDRQPQHF. CDR3 nucleotides: TGTGCCGGCAGTTACTGGGGGCTTGATCGGCAGCCCCAGCATTTT.